This T cell receptor (beta chain) was documented in a study of blood T cell repertoires in COVID-19. This clone was detected only a few times. The CDR3 contains 14 residues. The germline CDR1 and CDR2 sequences are SGHNT and YYREEE (reference sequence). Trimming shortened V by 2 bases and J by 4 bases, and 12 bases separated the two germline ends. Authors' data handling: Estimated nucleated cell counts came from reference gene primer amplification. Generated by immunoSEQ multiplex PCR, the TCRdb table keeps only in-frame clones and is missing some. Clone size and V and J calls were adopted from that table, with D and trimming inferred from the DNA. Here the sample spans about 70,000 clones, about 80% being singletons.

The sample was peripheral blood. The source of this sequence is a man aged 65-85 years who had recovered from COVID-19. V gene TRBV5-4 combines with J gene TRBJ2-5; D not certain. The CDR3 nucleotides read TGTGCCAGCAGCTTTACCTCCAGCGTAGAGACCCAGTACTTC. Protein product: CASSFTSSVETQYF.